The 26 T cell receptor beta chains in this list originate from one sample, sequenced in a study of type 1 regulatory T cells. These receptors have no known antigen. TCRdb reprocessed the reads via MiXCR and lists one record per CDR3 protein. The sample carries some 25,000 distinct CDR3 sequences, 72% recorded once. The sequencing sample was made of cultured T cells, either the whole culture or a sorted T cell fraction (not recorded which). Described subset: Tr1-enriched cell product generated in vitro against host alloantigens. The receptors stem from a human donor in good health.

This clonotype has only one observation. V gene TRBV28 combines with J gene TRBJ2-5, with TRBD2 identical over 8 bases. CDR3 size: 16 residues. Per germline, CDR1 MDHEN and CDR2 SYDVKM. The V segment lost 4 bases and the J segment 2 bases; nucleotides outside the gene matches: 9. The CDR3 protein is CASSWSQAGEQETQYF. The DNA of the CDR3 is TGTGCCAGCAGTTGGTCCCAAGCGGGGGAACAAGAGACCCAGTACTTC.

The chain is built from TRBV20-1 and TRBJ2-3; D might be TRBD2 (6 bases). The CDR3 length is 16 residues. Trimming removed 3 bases at V and 2 bases at J, with 18 bases between. Germline V CDR1 and CDR2: DFQATT, SNEGSKA (reference sequence). CDR3 nucleotides: TGCAGTGCTAGGAGCGGAGGAGGACTAACCACAGATACGCAGTATTTT. Translating gives CSARSGGGLTTDTQYF.

The chain has TRBV6-6 and TRBJ2-1; D is unclear. V was cut by 0 bases and J by 0 bases, with 12 bases left in between. Germline V lookup: CDR1 MNHNY, CDR2 SVGAGI (reference sequence). This CDR3 is 17 amino acids long. CDR3 in DNA: TGTGCCAGCAGTTACTCACGGGCAGACAACTCCTACAATGAGCAGTTCTTC. It translates to CASSYSRADNSYNEQFF.

This clonotype has only one observation. V and J are TRBV29-1 and TRBJ2-2; D unresolved. The germline gives CDR1 SQVTM, CDR2 ANQGSEA. The CDR3 totals 13 residues. Trimming removed 8 bases from V and 4 bases from J, with 14 bases in between. CDR3 nucleotide sequence: TGCAGCTTTAGTCCCTACCTCACCGGGGAGCTGTTTTTT. Protein: CSFSPYLTGELFF.

The chain links TRBV7-9 to TRBJ2-5; D is perhaps TRBD1 (5 bases). This CDR3 has 13 residues. Germline CDR1 is SEHNR and CDR2 is FQNEAQ (reference sequence). The germline V and J ends were trimmed by 2 bases and 5 bases, with 9 bases remaining between them. The CDR3 region is CASSLQGRETQYF. The CDR3 bases are TGTGCCAGCAGCTTACAGGGTCGGGAGACCCAGTACTTC.

This clonotype showed up just a few times. The rearrangement joins TRBV15 to TRBJ2-5; D is unresolved. Trimming removed 0 bases at V and 3 bases at J, with 8 bases between. Germline V gene sequence: CDR1 LNHNV, CDR2 YYDKDF (reference sequence). The CDR3 contains 14 residues. The CDR3: CATSRDRWEETQYF. CDR3 nucleotides: TGTGCCACCAGCAGAGATCGTTGGGAAGAGACCCAGTACTTC.

The chain employs TRBV29-1 and TRBJ2-5; 12 bases fit TRBD2. The V gene's germline CDR1 is SQVTM and CDR2 ANQGSEA. After removal of 3 bases from V and 2 bases from J, the junction contained 1 base not matched to a gene. There are 14 residues in the CDR3. The CDR3 bases are TGCAGCGTTGACGGGACTAGCGGGCAAGAGACCCAGTACTTC. Translated, it gives CSVDGTSGQETQYF.

This clonotype turned up a few times. V usage is TRBV2 and J usage is TRBJ1-2; 8 nucleotides agree with TRBD1. The CDR3 runs to 15 residues. The germline CDR1 and CDR2 sequences are SNHLY and FYNNEI. With 4 bases clipped from V and 4 bases from J, the junction kept 8 bases outside the gene matches. CDR3 bases: TGTGCCAGCAGTGTGACAGGGGATTATGGCTATGGCTACACCTTC. It encodes CASSVTGDYGYGYTF.

The chain uses TRBV10-3 and TRBJ2-3; a possible D gene is TRBD1 (5 bases). CDR1 and CDR2 from the germline V gene are ENHRY and SYGVKD. V was cut by 11 bases and J by 3 bases, with 18 bases left in between. The CDR3 spans 14 residues. CDR3 loop: CALKGAFTTDTQYF. The CDR3 coding sequence is TGTGCCCTAAAAGGGGCATTTACGACAGATACGCAGTATTTT.

The rearrangement joins TRBV6-6 to TRBJ2-3, with TRBD2 matching 9 bases. This CDR3 comprises 15 residues. The trim removed 4 bases at V and 3 bases at J, leaving 5 bases unmatched. Germline V gene data show CDR1 as MNHNY and CDR2 as SVGAGI (reference sequence). CDR3 sequence: CASSSPRGGTDTQYF. CDR3 bases: TGTGCCAGCAGTTCCCCGCGGGGGGGGACAGATACGCAGTATTTT.

This clonotype was recorded a few times. The chain recombines TRBV27 with TRBJ1-1, with D uncertain. This CDR3 is 14 amino acids long. V was cut by 5 bases and J by 4 bases, with 14 bases left in between. CDR1 is MNHEY, CDR2 SMNVEV, per germline (reference sequence). The CDR3 loop is CASSPRGMGTEAFF. The CDR3 DNA follows: TGTGCCAGCAGTCCACGAGGGATGGGCACTGAAGCTTTCTTT.

The chain carries TRBV5-6 and TRBJ1-1, with TRBD1 as a possible D gene (6 bases). The V and J ends lost 4 bases and 6 bases respectively, with 13 bases between them. From germline, CDR1 is SGHDT and CDR2 YYEEEE. This CDR3 contains 13 residues. The chain's CDR3 is CASSGTGRAEAFF. CDR3 DNA sequence: TGTGCCAGCAGCGGTACAGGGAGGGCTGAAGCTTTCTTT.

The rearrangement links TRBV2 to TRBJ1-6, with TRBD1 matching 10 bases. Germline V lookup: CDR1 SNHLY, CDR2 FYNNEI. This CDR3 contains 14 residues. Trimming removed 5 bases from V and 7 bases from J; junction bases left unmatched: 2. The CDR3 DNA reads TGTGCCAGCAGTCGGACAGGGGGGAATTCACCCCTCCACTTT. It codes for CASSRTGGNSPLHF.

CDR3 nucleotides: TGTGCCAGCAGCTTGAGGGGGGATAATGAAAAACTGTTTTTT. Amino acid sequence: CASSLRGDNEKLFF. The rearrangement links TRBV5-6 to TRBJ1-4; D possibly corresponds to TRBD1 (6 bases). V was trimmed by 1 base and J by 4 bases, leaving 8 bases between them. Germline assignment: CDR1 SGHDT and CDR2 YYEEEE. The CDR3 extends over 14 amino acids.

About this clonotype: A read error may account for a junction end that differs from germline. The chain uses TRBV20-1 and TRBJ2-2, with TRBD2 matching 8 bases. Germline assignment: CDR1 DFQATT and CDR2 SNEGSKA (reference sequence). The CDR3 runs to 16 residues. CDR3 sequence reads: CSARPPGGAFSGGLFF. The CDR3 DNA follows: TGCAGTGCTAGACCTCCCGGGGGGGCCTTTTCCGGGGGGCTGTTTTTT.

This chain connects TRBV11-2 to TRBJ2-7; 12 nucleotides line up with TRBD2. The V gene's germline CDR1 is SGHAT and CDR2 FQNNGV. CDR3 length: 16 residues. V lost 5 bases to trimming and J lost 3 bases; unmatched junction nucleotides: 8. DNA for the CDR3: TGTGCCAGCAGCCCTTCACTAGCGGGGGGACTCTACGAGCAGTACTTC. Protein: CASSPSLAGGLYEQYF.

The CDR3 loop reads CASSEYRGADTGELFF. CDR3 in DNA: TGCGCCAGCAGCGAGTACAGGGGGGCGGACACCGGGGAGCTGTTTTTT. The gene calls are TRBV4-1 and TRBJ2-2; 8 bases line up with TRBD1. Germline CDR1 is MGHRA and CDR2 is YSYEKL. Losses at the gene ends were 5 bases for V and 3 bases for J; bases not matched to a gene: 8. This CDR3 is built from 16 residues.

The chain employs TRBV7-2 and TRBJ1-6; perhaps TRBD1 as D (6 bases). The V gene's germline CDR1 is SGHTA and CDR2 FQGNSA. V lost 6 bases to trimming and J lost 10 bases, with 22 bases between them. CDR3 length: 16 residues. DNA of the CDR3: TGTGCCAGCAGGTCCACAGGGCGGTCGGGAAGGTCACCCCTCCACTTT. Protein product: CASRSTGRSGRSPLHF.

In this sample, this clonotype turned up once. The DNA for the CDR3 is TGCAGCGGAGGACAGGGGCCCATTCGGTACTTC. It translates to CSGGQGPIRYF. The rearrangement links TRBV29-1 to TRBJ2-5; 9 bases fit TRBD1. Trimming at V came to 7 bases and at J to 13 bases, leaving 10 bases not matched to a gene. The CDR3 runs 11 residues. Per the germline V gene, CDR1 is SQVTM and CDR2 is ANQGSEA.

This clonotype was observed a single time. This chain joins TRBV5-1 and TRBJ2-7, with unresolved D. Trimming removed 4 bases at V and 5 bases at J, with 7 bases between. Germline CDR1 and CDR2: SGHRS and YFSETQ. The CDR3 is 11 residues long. The CDR3 loop is CASSGQNEQYF. CDR3 nucleotide sequence: TGCGCCAGCAGCGGCCAGAACGAGCAGTACTTC.

This clonotype was counted between two and nine times. This chain links TRBV24-1 with TRBJ1-2; 10 bases match TRBD1. Germline V CDR1 and CDR2: KGHDR, SFDVKD. Trimming removed 7 bases from V and 3 bases from J; junction bases left unmatched: 4. The CDR3 consists of 14 residues. CDR3 nucleotides: TGTGCCACCAGCGGACAGGGGGAGGACTATGGCTACACCTTC. Translating gives CATSGQGEDYGYTF.

CDR3 in DNA: TGTGCCAGTAGTAGGGGGGCAGCCGCCCGCTACGAGCAGTACTTC. It codes for CASSRGAAARYEQYF. This sequence joins TRBV19 and TRBJ2-7; D possibly uses TRBD1 or TRBD2 (6 bases each). The CDR3 covers 15 residues. The V gene lost 4 bases and the J gene lost 3 bases, with 16 bases spanning the gap. Per the germline V gene, CDR1 is LNHDA and CDR2 is SQIVND (reference sequence).

Only one count was recorded for this clonotype. V gene TRBV20-1 combines with J gene TRBJ2-7; 8 bases are shared with TRBD2. V dropped 1 base and J dropped 5; count of bases not matched to a gene: 7. Looked up from germline, CDR1 is DFQATT and CDR2 is SNEGSKA (reference sequence). This CDR3 region has 14 residues. The CDR3 region is CSARVAGGADEQYF. In nucleotides, the CDR3 is TGCAGTGCTAGAGTGGCGGGGGGCGCGGACGAGCAGTACTTC.

The J gene is TRBJ1-2, the V gene TRBV6-2 or TRBV6-3; D not certain. Trimming shortened V by 2 bases and J by 4 bases, and 5 bases separated the two germline ends. The CDR3 spans 12 residues. Germline CDR1 MNHEY, CDR2 SVGEGT. The CDR3 DNA is TGTGCCAGCAGTTACAAGGGCTATGGCTACACCTTC. Residues: CASSYKGYGYTF.

The chain combines TRBV12-3 or TRBV12-4 with TRBJ2-3; the D is unclear. The CDR3 length is 15 residues. Trimming cost V 3 bases and J 1 base, with 11 bases left between them. The CDR3 nucleotides read TGTGCCAGCAGTTTCGCCACCGCGGGCACAGATACGCAGTATTTT. This sequence encodes CASSFATAGTDTQYF.

As for this clonotype: Germline and junction disagree at one end, which may indicate a read error. CDR3 in DNA: TGCGCCAGCAGCTTGGACGGGGCTGGGGTCAACGTCCTGACTTTC. The encoded protein is CASSLDGAGVNVLTF. The V call is TRBV5-1, the J call TRBJ2-6, with D perhaps TRBD1 or TRBD2 (5 bases each). The CDR3 consists of 15 residues. Germline values: CDR1 SGHRS, CDR2 YFSETQ.